This paragraph covers one T cell receptor beta chain sequence. Its antigen is as yet unknown. There are 15 residues in the CDR3. Germline trimming cut 2 bases from V and 1 base from J; bases unmatched to any gene: 7. In germline, CDR1 is SQVTM, CDR2 ANQGSEA. TCR alpha and TCR beta cDNA libraries with sample barcodes and UMIs came from 5'RACE using constant-segment primers. TCRdb reprocessed the 5' RACE reads via MiXCR and lists one record per CDR3 protein. The table shows a few hundred thousand distinct CDR3 sequences, with approximately 15% occurring only once. These data originate in a study of T-cell memory formation after mild COVID-19. General study results and limits: Most CD4+ clones that shrank were in CM and EM, while CD8+ ones turned up in EMRA. CD4/CD8 balance characterized clones contracting day 15 to 85, and CD4+ skew characterized later expanders.

This receptor was identified in a man younger than 35 who had mild COVID-19 (a few samples of this study predate the infection). Cell type and time point are not known. The sequenced sample was PBMCs or a T cell subset sorted from them (not recorded which). The chain has TRBV29-1 and TRBJ2-7; 8 bases agree with TRBD1. The CDR3 bases are TGCAGCGTTGAATATAGAGGACAGGGATCCTACGAGCAGTACTTC. It yields the protein CSVEYRGQGSYEQYF.